This record looks at one T cell receptor beta chain sequence and its context. No antigen is known for it. This entry belongs to a study of cytomegalovirus exposure and HLA in healthy donors. The V gene's germline CDR1 is SGHKS and CDR2 YYEKEE (reference sequence). Trimming cost V 0 bases and J 6 bases; bases outside gene matches: 4. The CDR3 totals 14 residues. General study findings and limits: Many donors shared some public TCRs, even though most TCR sequences were rare. In the roughly 120 validation repertoires, a later analysis found that first-cohort TCR clusters tended to co-occur. The classifier, whose performance was assessed in both the original and validation cohorts, reportedly diagnosed cytomegalovirus status with high specificity and sensitivity. The study listed 150 to 200 cytomegalovirus-associated TCR beta chains.

Clones were read by immunoSEQ multiplex PCR, and TCRdb kept only the in-frame ones, dropping some. Among about 120,000 clones listed, roughly 90% were seen once. The rearrangement uses TRBV5-5 and TRBJ2-3; 7 bases are shared with TRBD2. The source material was PBMCs. The TCR was taken from a woman in her thirties in good health and CMV-seropositive. The CDR3 protein is CASSLEGGLDTQYF. The CDR3 coding sequence is TGTGCCAGCAGCTTGGAGGGAGGGTTGGATACGCAGTATTTT.